The clone carrying this TCR beta chain has only one observation. Authors' analysis steps: Reference gene primer amplification yielded estimated nucleated cell counts. Sequencing was performed with immunoSEQ multiplex PCR; in TCRdb, only in-frame clones are kept and a portion is missing. V, J and clone size derive from that table, while D and trimming were established from the DNA sequence. The table includes 45,000 or so clones, 89% detected once. This entry comes from a study of blood T cell repertoires in COVID-19. About the research overall: Acute and convalescent COVID-19 samples came from the United States, Italy and Spain. From T cells, B-cell-depleted T cells, or PBMCs came the material, which was cDNA or gDNA.

Germline assignment: CDR1 MNHEY and CDR2 SVGEGT. The V segment lost 6 bases and the J segment 6 bases; nucleotides outside the gene matches: 5. CDR3 length equals 14 residues. J is TRBJ2-3 and V is TRBV6-2 or TRBV6-3; TRBD1 matches at 11 bases. The material sequenced was peripheral blood. The receptor comes from a man in his sixties or seventies with active COVID-19. The CDR3 DNA is TGTGCCAGCAGCCCCGGGACAGGGGGGGATACGCAGTATTTT. This sequence encodes CASSPGTGGDTQYF.